This T cell receptor (beta chain) stems from a study of T cells expressing NK-cell markers. TCRdb reprocessed the 5' RACE reads, keeping one entry per CDR3 protein, no DNA. This sample carries roughly 150,000 distinct CDR3 sequences, with just over 20% going to the ten biggest clones. This clonotype was sampled from a man aged 18 to 69 in good health. Input material: blood T cells: a sorted CD56 or NKG2C T cell subset, CD4+ or CD8+ T cells, or bulk PBMC T cells (not recorded which).

CDR3 amino acids: CASSYRVKRAFF. The J gene is TRBJ1-1, the V gene TRBV6-6. In germline, CDR1 is MNHNY, CDR2 SVGAGI (reference sequence). The CDR3 sequence is 12 residues long.